These T cell receptor beta chains were read from a single sample in a study of beta chain features in type 1 diabetes. Method: immunoSEQ multiplex PCR; TCRdb's copy keeps in-frame clones and lacks some. The sample consists of approximately 470,000 clones, 30% of them appearing once. Sequenced input: naive CD4+ T cells from blood. The receptor source for this set is a man between 18 and 35 years old in good health. The CDR3 runs from the conserved cysteine through the conserved F or W. Each record gives: D gene, J gene, V gene, clone size, CDR3 protein, CDR3 DNA. D genes are given only for firm matches. Rows may omit the clone size; those that give it use once, few, many or a size class.

- | TRBJ2-6 | TRBV18 | - | CASSPKRNSGANVLTF | TGTGCCAGCTCACCAAAGAGGAACTCTGGGGCCAACGTCCTGACTTTC
- | TRBJ2-7 | TRBV27 | - | CASSFRAVKTYEQYF | TGTGCCAGCAGTTTTCGGGCCGTTAAAACCTACGAGCAGTACTTC
- | TRBJ1-1 | TRBV5-1 | - | CASSFAGPNTEAFF | TGCGCCAGCAGCTTTGCAGGGCCGAACACTGAAGCTTTCTTT
TRBD1 | TRBJ2-7 | TRBV30 | few | CAWSVPGQGAHEQYF | TGTGCCTGGAGTGTACCGGGGCAGGGGGCCCACGAGCAGTACTTC
TRBD1 | TRBJ2-1 | TRBV7-3 | - | CASRTGTGNEQFF | TGTGCCAGCAGGACGGGGACAGGCAATGAGCAGTTCTTC
- | TRBJ2-4 | TRBV4-3 | - | CASSLIGLAKNIQYF | TGCGCCAGCAGCCTTATCGGCCTAGCCAAAAACATTCAGTACTTC
TRBD1 | TRBJ1-1 | TRBV10-3 | few | CAIRGQTEAFF | TGTGCCATCAGGGGACAGACTGAAGCTTTCTTT
- | TRBJ2-7 | TRBV9 | few | CASSGPRTEYEQYF | TGTGCCAGCAGCGGTCCTAGGACAGAATACGAGCAGTACTTC
- | TRBJ2-1 | TRBV2 | few | CASSEAATQFF | TGTGCCAGCAGTGAAGCGGCCACTCAGTTCTTC
- | TRBJ2-1 | TRBV29-1 | few | CSVEWLGPPYNEQFF | TGCAGCGTTGAATGGTTAGGGCCCCCTTACAATGAGCAGTTCTTC
- | TRBJ1-2 | TRBV7-9 | - | CASSPRLSDGYTF | TGTGCCAGCAGCCCCCGCTTAAGCGATGGCTACACCTTC
- | TRBJ2-1 | TRBV10-3 | few | CAISESGGVAYNEQFF | TGTGCCATCAGTGAGTCCGGGGGAGTCGCCTACAATGAGCAGTTCTTC